The 7 T cell receptor beta chains presented below share a single source sample, sequenced in a study of T cell responses to AZD1222 COVID-19 vaccine. The repertoire was sequenced with immunoSEQ multiplex PCR; TCRdb's copy has only in-frame clones and lacks some. The profile shows about 92,000 clones, about nine tenths of them singletons. The sample here was peripheral blood, taken on day 0 of AZD1222 vaccination. Every receptor here comes from an adult in good health.

The J gene is TRBJ1-4, the V gene TRBV11-2, with D perhaps TRBD1 (6 bases). V was pared by 5 bases and J by 3 bases, with 13 bases between. Germline V gene data show CDR1 as SGHAT and CDR2 as FQNNGV. This CDR3 contains 15 residues. CDR3 region: CASSNNGQSNEKLFF. As DNA, the CDR3 is TGTGCCAGCAGCAATAATGGACAGTCTAATGAAAAACTGTTTTTT.

The V gene is TRBV12-5, the J gene TRBJ1-1; D gene uncertain. CDR3 length: 15 residues. Germline CDR1 and CDR2: LGHNT and FRNRAP. Trimming shortened V by 3 bases and J by 5 bases, and 16 bases separated the two germline ends. In DNA, the CDR3 is TGTGCTAGTGGTTTCGCGGAACGGATAAGGACTGAAGCTTTCTTT. As protein: CASGFAERIRTEAFF.

This clone was seen only a few times. J is TRBJ2-5 and V is TRBV18; TRBD1 matches 7 bases. The junction had 2 bases not matched to a gene; V was cut back by 5 bases and J by 2 bases. The CDR3 is made up of 13 amino acids. The V gene's germline CDR1 is KGHSH and CDR2 LQKENI. The CDR3 loop is CASSRDRQETQYF. The CDR3 DNA is TGTGCCAGCTCAAGGGACAGACAAGAGACCCAGTACTTC.

The J gene is TRBJ2-7, the V gene TRBV18, with 8 bases lining up with TRBD1. CDR1 is KGHSH and CDR2 is LQKENI in the germline V gene. The CDR3 is made up of 14 amino acids. J gave up 2 bases and V 7 bases, and 7 bases lay outside the gene matches. CDR3 in amino acids: CASWSGTGAYEQYF. CDR3 coding DNA: TGTGCCAGCTGGTCCGGGACAGGCGCCTACGAGCAGTACTTC.

The chain combines TRBV7-2 with TRBJ2-2, with TRBD1 as a possible D gene (6 bases). Trimming cost V 6 bases and J 1 base, with 9 bases left between them. Looked up from germline, CDR1 is SGHTA and CDR2 is FQGNSA. The CDR3 length is 14 residues. CDR3 protein: CASRQQGNTGELFF. In DNA, the CDR3 is TGTGCCAGCAGACAACAGGGGAACACCGGGGAGCTGTTTTTT. The entire variable domain, with the rest obtained from reference TRBV7-2 and TRBJ2-2, is as follows: GAGVSQSPSNKVTEKGKDVELRCDPISGHTALYWYRQSLGQGLEFLIYFQGNSAPDKSGLPSDRFSAERTGGSVSTLTIQRTQQEDSAVYLCASRQQGNTGELFFGEGSRLTVL.

This chain connects TRBV4-1 to TRBJ2-7; D gene ambiguous. The germline V gene encodes CDR1 MGHRA and CDR2 YSYEKL. The ends were cut back, 1 base at V and 8 bases at J, with 12 bases in the middle. The CDR3 consists of 13 residues. Here the CDR3 DNA reads TGCGCCAGCAGCCAAGTACCCGGAGCGCAGCAGTACTTC. Its translation is CASSQVPGAQQYF.

This clone occurred a few times. The chain is built from TRBV7-9 and TRBJ2-1; D gene ambiguous. Germline loops: CDR1 SEHNR, CDR2 FQNEAQ (reference sequence). Trimming took 1 base from V and 5 from J, leaving 9 bases between them. The CDR3 runs 14 residues. For the CDR3, the DNA is TGTGCCAGCAGCTTAGTCTCGACGCACAATGAGCAGTTCTTC. It codes for CASSLVSTHNEQFF.